This TCR beta chain appears in the sequencing data of a study of vaccination and CD4 T cells after COVID-19. This clonotype appeared a few times. Its antigen remains unknown. V lost 2 bases and J 7 bases, leaving 9 bases between the germline ends. Germline loops: CDR1 MNHEY, CDR2 SVGAGI. This CDR3 spans 13 amino acids. Documented time point: late sampling 161 to 241 days after vaccination in a few convalescent patients. Treatment given: approximately nine-day PBMC culture with coronavirus spike peptide pools or control peptides (ViraFEST assay). Negative selection separated CD4+ T cells from roughly ten-day cultures. Sequenced with the Oncomine TCR Beta short-read assay was DNA taken from cultured CD4+ T cells. TCRdb independently ran MiXCR on the PCR reads; one entry per CDR3 protein. This table holds about 25,000 distinct CDR3 sequences, around 33% found once.

The chain has TRBV6-5 and TRBJ1-3; tentative D call: TRBD1 (5 bases). The input for sequencing was CD4+ T cells from blood, cultured in vitro, taken about 7 months after SARS-CoV-2 vaccination. The sequence was collected from a human donor who had recovered from COVID-19. The CDR3 sequence is CASSYGGTNTIYF. The CDR3 DNA sequence: TGTGCCAGCAGTTACGGGGGTACGAACACCATATATTTT.